A selection of T cell receptor beta chains follows, all from one sample in a study of cytomegalovirus exposure and HLA in healthy donors. Assay: immunoSEQ multiplex PCR; the TCRdb copy retains only in-frame clones and omits some. The data hold some 130,000 clones, with around four fifths observed a single time. The specimen was PBMCs. The receptors derive from a male donor in good health and CMV-seropositive. Both conserved end residues are part of each CDR3.

TRBJ2-7 | TRBV18 | CASSPPGQGRIEQYF
TRBJ2-2 | TRBV7-8 | CASSPRTGRNTGELFF
TRBJ2-3 | TRBV6-5 | CASSYGLKRRTDTQYF
TRBJ1-3 | TRBV6-5 | CASRAGTGGNTIYF
TRBJ1-1 | TRBV9 | CASSPIEDRREAFF
TRBJ2-6 | TRBV7-2 | CASRQGGRGANVLTF
TRBJ2-2 | TRBV4-2 | CASSQAIGGLAREANTGELFF
TRBJ1-2 | TRBV19 | CASSRPDTTGGYTF
TRBJ2-3 | TRBV14 | CASSQDPRLAGRYTQYF
TRBJ2-3 | TRBV5-6 | CASSFRTGLSLGTQYF
TRBJ2-7 | TRBV27 | CASSVQGALEQYF
TRBJ2-7 | TRBV6-5 | CASSYVARVYYEQYF
TRBJ2-1 | TRBV10-3 | CAISERQRGADEQFF
TRBJ2-3 | TRBV7-2 | CASARERSTDTQYF
TRBJ2-1 | TRBV10-3 | CAIRNGQGAGNEQFF
TRBJ2-7 | TRBV9 | CASSVEDIGPYEQYF
TRBJ2-1 | TRBV12-5 | CASGSGLAGFVDNEQFF
TRBJ2-1 | TRBV15 | CATSGQTNNEQFF
TRBJ2-7 | TRBV2 | CASSEGQVFDEQYF
TRBJ2-3 | TRBV11-3 | CASSLTSGSKTDTQYF
TRBJ2-3 | TRBV30 | CAWSPGLAGATDTQYF
TRBJ1-2 | TRBV7-2 | CASSFRDTYGYTF
TRBJ1-1 | TRBV5-6 | CASRLSGTEAFF
TRBJ1-5 | TRBV28 | CASSLQGASSNQPQHF
TRBJ2-1 | TRBV11-2 | CASSLVEESGSQFF
TRBJ2-1 | TRBV19 | CASNFGNEQFF
TRBJ2-1 | TRBV7-3 | CASSLEVAGFGNEQFF
TRBJ1-5 | TRBV29-1 | CSVSGGGTEQPQHF
TRBJ1-2 | TRBV9 | CASSAGGNYGYTF
TRBJ2-7 | TRBV15 | CATSTTPGQQYF
TRBJ1-1 | TRBV9 | CASSPLAGELDTEAFF
TRBJ2-2 | TRBV6-4 | CASSDSTSGTGELFF
TRBJ2-3 | TRBV18 | CASSPRTSQGTDTQYF
TRBJ2-1 | TRBV5-6 | CASSLAGAYNEQFF
TRBJ2-1 | TRBV29-1 | CSGWTGLAGGGPGGNEQFF
TRBJ2-7 | TRBV7-2 | CASSLGWDTSSYEQYF
TRBJ2-1 | TRBV19 | CASSISREGSGEQFF
TRBJ2-2 | TRBV28 | CASSRLRGTGELFF
TRBJ2-1 | TRBV11-3 | CASSLEEFAGTSRNNEQFF
TRBJ2-7 | TRBV6-4 | CASSDSWSSYEQYF
TRBJ2-1 | TRBV19 | CASSISGGPSSEQFF
TRBJ2-1 | TRBV9 | CAGSDRTGSLMWKVEQFF
TRBJ1-2 | TRBV4-1 | CASSGGRDGTNYGYTF
TRBJ2-2 | TRBV6-1 | CAARDYPNTGELFF
TRBJ2-2 | TRBV19 | CASSRSTGGLNTGELFF
TRBJ1-3 | TRBV27 | CASSRWGDTGNTIYF
TRBJ2-7 | TRBV6-5 | CASSYGPGFEQYF
TRBJ2-7 | TRBV19 | CASSIALATTYEQYF
TRBJ2-3 | TRBV5-6 | CASSLAGSPVNTQYF
TRBJ2-5 | TRBV7-3 | CASSPRPSGINGETQYF
TRBJ2-7 | TRBV4-2 | CASSQVDSSIHEQYF
TRBJ2-1 | TRBV27 | CASSTGGPHNEQFF
TRBJ2-7 | TRBV27 | CASSLSGLGGSSYF
TRBJ2-2 | TRBV11-2 | CASSLGAAGTGAGELFF
TRBJ2-7 | TRBV28 | CASSLPGLVSYEQYF